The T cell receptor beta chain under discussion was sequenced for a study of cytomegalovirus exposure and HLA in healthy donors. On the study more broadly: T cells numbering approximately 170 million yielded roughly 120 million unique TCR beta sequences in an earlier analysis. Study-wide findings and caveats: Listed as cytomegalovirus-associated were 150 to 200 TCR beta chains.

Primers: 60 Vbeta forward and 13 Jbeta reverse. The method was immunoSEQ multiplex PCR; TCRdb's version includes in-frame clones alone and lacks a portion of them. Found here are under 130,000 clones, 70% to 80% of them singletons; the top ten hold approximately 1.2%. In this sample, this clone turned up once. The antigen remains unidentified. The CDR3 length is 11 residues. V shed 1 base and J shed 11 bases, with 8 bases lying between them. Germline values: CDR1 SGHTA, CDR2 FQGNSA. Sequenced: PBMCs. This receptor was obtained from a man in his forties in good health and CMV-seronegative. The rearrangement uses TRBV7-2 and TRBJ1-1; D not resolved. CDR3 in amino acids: CASSLGVVAFF. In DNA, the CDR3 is TGTGCCAGCAGCTTAGGAGTGGTCGCTTTCTTT.